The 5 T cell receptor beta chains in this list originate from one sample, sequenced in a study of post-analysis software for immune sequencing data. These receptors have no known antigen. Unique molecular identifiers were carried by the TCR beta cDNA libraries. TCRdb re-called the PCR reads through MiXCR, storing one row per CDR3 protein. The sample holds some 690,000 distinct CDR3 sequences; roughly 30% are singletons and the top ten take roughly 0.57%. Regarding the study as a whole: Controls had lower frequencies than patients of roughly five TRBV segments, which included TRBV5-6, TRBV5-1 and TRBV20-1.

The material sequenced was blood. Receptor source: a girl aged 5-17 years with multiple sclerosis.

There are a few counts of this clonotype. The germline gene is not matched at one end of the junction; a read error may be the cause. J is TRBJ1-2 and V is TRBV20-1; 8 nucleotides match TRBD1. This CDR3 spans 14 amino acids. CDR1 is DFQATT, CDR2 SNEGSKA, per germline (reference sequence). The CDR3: CGARAGQANYGYTF. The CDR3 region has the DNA TGCGGTGCTAGAGCGGGACAGGCGAACTATGGCTACACCTTC.

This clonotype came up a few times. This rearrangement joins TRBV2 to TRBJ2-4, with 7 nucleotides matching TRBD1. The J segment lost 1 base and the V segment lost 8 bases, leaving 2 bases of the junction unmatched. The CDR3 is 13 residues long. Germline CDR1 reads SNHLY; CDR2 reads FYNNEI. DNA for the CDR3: TGTGCCAGCGAGGGGGCCGCCAAAAACATTCAGTACTTC. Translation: CASEGAAKNIQYF.

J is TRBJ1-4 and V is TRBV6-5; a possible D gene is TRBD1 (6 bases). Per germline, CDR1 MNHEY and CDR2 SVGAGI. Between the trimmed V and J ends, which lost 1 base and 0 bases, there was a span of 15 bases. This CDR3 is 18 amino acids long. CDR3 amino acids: CASSYWNGQIATNEKLFF. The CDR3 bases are TGTGCCAGCAGTTACTGGAACGGACAGATCGCAACTAATGAAAAACTGTTTTTT.

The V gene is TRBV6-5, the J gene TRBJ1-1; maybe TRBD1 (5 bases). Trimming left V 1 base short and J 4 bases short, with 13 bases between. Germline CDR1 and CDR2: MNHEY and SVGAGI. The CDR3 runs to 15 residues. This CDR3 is CASSYLPGDSTEAFF. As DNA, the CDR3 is TGTGCCAGCAGTTACTTGCCGGGAGACAGCACTGAAGCTTTCTTT.

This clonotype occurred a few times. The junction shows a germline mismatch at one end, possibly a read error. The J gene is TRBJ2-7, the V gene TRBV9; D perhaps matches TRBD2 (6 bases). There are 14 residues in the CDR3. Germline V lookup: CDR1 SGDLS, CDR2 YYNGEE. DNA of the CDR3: TGTGCCGGCAGCGGGTTCGACAGACTCGACGAGCAGTACTTC. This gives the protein CAGSGFDRLDEQYF.